The next 22 T cell receptor beta chains were all read from a single sample in a study of metastatic and nonmetastatic thyroid tumors. No patient had received any treatment before thyroid surgery. TCRdb re-clonotyped the PCR reads via MiXCR. The profile shows 34,000 or so clones, over 15% of them singletons. Sequences were obtained from blood. The receptors stem from a female donor with papillary thyroid cancer or a benign thyroid nodule (not recorded which). Some clones in this sample may be carry-over from other donors' samples.

This clone was recorded many times. V is TRBV5-1 and J is TRBJ2-6, with 7 bases fitting TRBD2. The CDR3 is 15 residues long. The germline V gene has CDR1 SGHRS and CDR2 YFSETQ. Trimming removed 3 bases from V and 2 bases from J; junction bases left unmatched: 2. CDR3 in amino acids: CASSSRGAGANVLTF. DNA for the CDR3: TGCGCCAGCAGCTCTCGGGGGGCTGGGGCCAACGTCCTGACTTTC. Filled out from reference TRBV5-1 and TRBJ2-6, the complete variable domain reads KAGVTQTPRYLIKTRGQQVTLSCSPISGHRSVSWYQQTPGQGLQFLFEYFSETQRNKGNFPGRFSGRQFSNSRSEMNVSTLELGDSALYLCASSSRGAGANVLTFGAGSRLTVL.

This clone was picked up many times. The chain carries TRBV5-4 and TRBJ2-7; D is unclear. This CDR3 comprises 13 residues. V gave up 4 bases and J gave up 3 bases, with 11 bases separating them. Germline CDR1 SGHNT, CDR2 YYREEE (reference sequence). CDR3 protein: CASSAYPIYEQYF. The CDR3 region has the DNA TGTGCCAGCAGCGCCTACCCAATCTACGAGCAGTACTTC.

This clone was observed at least ten times. The chain has TRBV28 and TRBJ2-1; possible D gene TRBD1, 6 bases. Germline V gene data show CDR1 as MDHEN and CDR2 as SYDVKM. V lost 1 base, J lost 9 bases, and 16 bases lay in between. This CDR3 has 15 amino acids. The CDR3 DNA sequence: TGTGCCAGCAGTTTATCTGGGCCAGGCAGGGGTGAGCAGTTCTTC. Translated: CASSLSGPGRGEQFF.

For this clone: One end of the junction does not line up with germline, which may come from a read error. The genes are TRBV5-6 and TRBJ1-6; 7 bases are a match to TRBD1. The CDR3 is 16 amino acids. The V gene's germline CDR1 is SGHDT and CDR2 YYEEEE. The CDR3 region is CASSITTGLHPSPLHF. CDR3 DNA sequence: TGTGCCAGCAGCATCACGACAGGGCTCCACCCTTCACCCCTCCACTTC.

This clone has ten or more counts. The CDR3 is CASSQTYNSPLHF. In DNA form, the CDR3 reads TGTGCCAGCAGCCAAACTTATAATTCACCCCTCCACTTT. The chain couples TRBV3-1 to TRBJ1-6; D unclear. Germline lookup yields CDR1 LGHDT and CDR2 YNNKEL (reference sequence). CDR3 length: 13 amino acids. Trimming took 2 bases from V and 4 from J, leaving 3 bases between them.

This clone was counted ten times or more. The chain links TRBV6-1 to TRBJ2-3; 12 nucleotides align to TRBD2. The V and J ends lost 6 bases and 4 bases, in that order; junction bases with no gene match: 5. Germline values: CDR1 MNHNS, CDR2 SASEGT. The CDR3 consists of 15 residues. The CDR3 nucleotides are TGTGCCAGCAGAGGACTAGCGGGATTTGCAGATACGCAGTATTTT. This codes for CASRGLAGFADTQYF.

This clone was seen only once. Compared with germline, one end of the junction differs, possibly owing to a read error. The chain employs TRBV6-2 or TRBV6-3 and TRBJ2-3; possibly TRBD1 for D (5 bases). CDR3 length equals 19 residues. Looked up from germline, CDR1 is MNHEY and CDR2 is SVGEGT. CDR3 coding DNA: TGTGCCATCAGTTACTCGATCGGTACAGGTGGCCCCCACACAGATACGCAGTATTTT. Residues: CAISYSIGTGGPHTDTQYF.

This clone ranks as medium-sized. V gene TRBV6-1 combines with J gene TRBJ2-7; tentative D call: TRBD1 (6 bases). Germline assignment: CDR1 MNHNS and CDR2 SASEGT. The CDR3 consists of 17 residues. Trimming removed 4 bases at V and 5 bases at J, with 24 bases between. CDR3 nucleotide sequence: TGTGCCAGCAGTGCAACAAACAGGGTACGCGAATCCCACGAGCAGTACTTC. It specifies CASSATNRVRESHEQYF.

This clone was observed at least ten times. The chain uses TRBV6-5 and TRBJ2-7; D may be TRBD1 (5 bases). Per germline, CDR1 MNHEY and CDR2 SVGAGI. V was trimmed by 0 bases and J by 0 bases, leaving 6 bases between them. This CDR3 region has 14 residues. The CDR3 bases are TGTGCCAGCAGTTACTCGACAGACTCCTACGAGCAGTACTTC. Protein: CASSYSTDSYEQYF.

This clone appeared many times. V is TRBV19 and J is TRBJ1-6; D is unclear. Trimming removed 6 bases at V and 5 bases at J, with 14 bases between. Germline V gene data show CDR1 as LNHDA and CDR2 as SQIVND (reference sequence). The CDR3 contains 15 residues. The CDR3 protein is CASSRRQVDNSPLHF. DNA for the CDR3: TGTGCCAGTAGCCGTCGGCAGGTGGATAATTCACCCCTCCACTTT. Variable domain in full (rest from reference TRBV19 and TRBJ1-6): DGGITQSPKYLFRKEGQNVTLSCEQNLNHDAMYWYRQDPGQGLRLIYYSQIVNDFQKGDIAEGYSVSREKKESFPLTVTSAQKNPTAFYLCASSRRQVDNSPLHFGNGTRLTVT.

The chain uses TRBV20-1 and TRBJ2-1, with D possibly called TRBD1 or TRBD2 (5 bases each). V lost 3 bases and J lost 4, with 25 bases in between. CDR1 is DFQATT and CDR2 is SNEGSKA in the germline V gene (reference sequence). The CDR3 extends over 18 amino acids. The DNA of the CDR3 is TGCAGTGCTAGGAGGCACCACCACGGGACGGAGATTTACAATGAGCAGTTCTTC. This translates into CSARRHHHGTEIYNEQFF.

This clone occurred many times. The chain uses TRBV29-1 and TRBJ2-1, with TRBD2 matching 7 bases. CDR1 SQVTM and CDR2 ANQGSEA come from the germline V gene. CDR3 size: 15 residues. With V trimmed by 1 base and J by 5 bases, 8 bases remained unmatched. This CDR3 reads CSVEVDSGQNNEQFF. As DNA, the CDR3 is TGCAGCGTTGAAGTCGATAGCGGGCAGAACAATGAGCAGTTCTTC.

This clone was detected ten times or more. The V gene is TRBV15, the J gene TRBJ2-1; D is undetermined. Germline CDR1 and CDR2: LNHNV and YYDKDF (reference sequence). Deletions cut 0 bases from V and 9 bases from J, with 12 bases between. The CDR3 sequence is 14 residues long. CDR3 in amino acids: CATSRDTGQSEQFF. For the CDR3, the DNA is TGTGCCACCAGCAGAGATACCGGCCAGAGTGAGCAGTTCTTC. Full variable domain (missing parts from reference TRBV15 and TRBJ2-1): DAMVIQNPRYQVTQFGKPVTLSCSQTLNHNVMYWYQQKSSQAPKLLFHYYDKDFNNEADTPDNFQSRRPNTSFCFLDIRSPGLGDTAMYLCATSRDTGQSEQFFGPGTRLTVL.

This clone was detected many times. The chain joins TRBV6-1 to TRBJ1-5, with 9 bases matching TRBD1. Germline trimming cut 3 bases from V and 4 bases from J; bases unmatched to any gene: 7. Germline V gene data show CDR1 as MNHNS and CDR2 as SASEGT. The CDR3 runs to 16 residues. The CDR3 DNA reads TGTGCCAGCAGTGACGGGACAGGGTACGGGAATCAGCCCCAGCATTTT. It translates to CASSDGTGYGNQPQHF.

In its sample, this clone ranks as medium-sized. A read error may account for a junction end that differs from germline. The DNA for the CDR3 is TGTGCCAGCAGGGAAGGGGGACTAGGGGCCGATGAGCAGTTCTTC. Translated, it gives CASREGGLGADEQFF. The genes are TRBV6-1 and TRBJ2-1; TRBD2 matches at 8 bases. Germline CDR1 is MNHNS and CDR2 is SASEGT. This CDR3 is built from 15 residues.

In its sample, this clone ranks as medium-sized. This rearrangement joins TRBV20-1 to TRBJ2-2; perhaps TRBD1 as D (6 bases). Trimming shortened V by 4 bases and J by 4 bases, and 19 bases separated the two germline ends. The CDR3 length is 16 residues. Germline lookup yields CDR1 DFQATT and CDR2 SNEGSKA (reference sequence). The CDR3 DNA sequence: TGCAGTGCTATCCCAATAGGGACACGCTCCACCGGGGAGCTGTTTTTT. Its translation: CSAIPIGTRSTGELFF.

The rearrangement joins TRBV4-2 to TRBJ2-7; 8 bases are shared with TRBD2. The CDR3 length is 16 residues. Trimming at V came to 0 bases and at J to 1 base, leaving 5 bases not matched to a gene. Germline V lookup: CDR1 LGHNA, CDR2 YNFKEQ. DNA for the CDR3: TGTGCCAGCAGCCAAGATTTCCCGGGAGGGTCCTACGAGCAGTACTTC. It encodes CASSQDFPGGSYEQYF.

The sample holds many counts of this clone. The chain joins TRBV6-2 or TRBV6-3 to TRBJ1-4, with a possible D match to TRBD1 (5 bases). V shed 4 bases and J shed 6 bases, with 12 bases lying between them. This CDR3 has 14 residues. Germline CDR1 is MNHEY and CDR2 is SVGEGT. The CDR3 region is CASSSGTGHEKLFF. DNA of the CDR3: TGTGCCAGCAGTTCAGGGACGGGCCATGAAAAACTGTTTTTT.

Ten or more counts support this clone. The chain has TRBV29-1 and TRBJ1-1, with 11 nucleotides matching TRBD1. Germline assignment: CDR1 SQVTM and CDR2 ANQGSEA. The V and J ends lost 4 bases and 1 base, in that order; junction bases with no gene match: 2. There are 14 residues in the CDR3. The CDR3 sequence: CSVGGQGGNTEAFF. As DNA, the CDR3 is TGCAGCGTTGGGGGACAGGGGGGGAACACTGAAGCTTTCTTT.

This clone has ten or more counts. J is TRBJ2-1 and V is TRBV29-1, with 8 bases aligning to TRBD1. With 5 bases clipped from V and 3 bases from J, the junction kept 9 bases outside the gene matches. Germline loops: CDR1 SQVTM, CDR2 ANQGSEA. This CDR3 is 15 amino acids long. The CDR3 region is CSVWGTGLGYNEQFF. For the CDR3, the DNA is TGCAGCGTTTGGGGGACAGGATTGGGCTACAATGAGCAGTTCTTC.

This clone was recorded at least ten times. J is TRBJ2-3 and V is TRBV27; no clear D. Trimming shortened V by 7 bases and J by 4 bases, and 3 bases separated the two germline ends. Germline-derived CDR1 and CDR2 are MNHEY and SMNVEV (reference sequence). This CDR3 is 10 amino acids long. The DNA for the CDR3 is TGTGCCAGCATAGCAGATACGCAGTATTTT. The encoded protein is CASIADTQYF.

This clone was seen many times. The V gene is TRBV20-1, the J gene TRBJ1-2, with 8 bases matching TRBD1. Trimming at V came to 0 bases and at J to 2 bases, leaving 5 bases not matched to a gene. The germline gives CDR1 DFQATT, CDR2 SNEGSKA (reference sequence). This CDR3 has 15 residues. The CDR3 sequence: CSARDLGTGNYGYTF. For the CDR3, the DNA is TGCAGTGCTAGAGATCTAGGGACAGGCAACTATGGCTACACCTTC.